The sequence of this TCR beta chain was determined in a study of T cell clonotyping in hematopoietic cell transplantation. Study as a whole: Recipient samples before transplant were obtained post-cytoreduction. Study findings and constraints: After transplant, recipient diversity fell while pathologically expanded clonotypes grew through day 180.

For this clone: Antigen unknown. The same CDR3 can be traced to other DNA sequences in this sample.

Time point noted: recipient sample about 28 days before transplant, after cytoreduction. Recipient blood drawn about 28 days pretransplant and days 30, 100, 180 after. Germline V gene lookup returns CDR1 GTSNPN and CDR2 SVGIG (reference sequence). The CDR3 is 13 residues long. The V end lost 3 bases, the J end lost 0 bases, and 6 bases lay between the germline ends. Sequenced by immunoSEQ multiplex PCR; TCRdb stores in-frame clones only, minus some. There are roughly 50,000 clones in the sample; under 90% occur only once, and about 6% lies in the top ten. The chain combines TRBV30 with TRBJ1-3; no firm D call. Sample: peripheral blood mononuclear cells, taken before stem cell transplant. This receptor was obtained from a man between 60 and 70 years old with biphenotypic leukemia. Some clones in this sample may be carry-over from other donors' samples. This CDR3 is CAWSVDSGNTIYF. The CDR3 DNA reads TGTGCCTGGAGCGTAGACTCTGGAAACACCATATATTTT.